One sample yielded the 2 T cell receptor beta chains listed below, sequenced in a study of technical replicates of blood from several donors (dated by TCRdb to 2017 to 2019). The library was prepared using the immunoSEQ multiplex PCR assay. TCRdb re-hosts the immuneACCESS table, in-frame sequences only. Its copies lack some clones; in the studies checked, an unresolved V gene accounts for under half of them, and the cause for the rest is not known. Across this sample there are 65,000 to 90,000 clones, with 95% to 98% seen only once. Roughly 0.2% of the sample comes from the top ten. Sequenced input: T cells isolated from PBMCs. Receptor source: a human donor in good health.

This clone has only one observation. The J gene is TRBJ2-2, the V gene TRBV19; maybe TRBD2 (5 bases). The CDR3 loop spans 14 amino acids. Germline V gene sequence: CDR1 LNHDA, CDR2 SQIVND (reference sequence). The V gene lost 2 bases and the J gene lost 5 bases, with 9 bases spanning the gap. The CDR3 region has the DNA TGTGCCAGTAGTATAATCGGGGATACCGGGGAGCTGTTTTTT. Translating gives CASSIIGDTGELFF.

This sequence joins TRBV2 and TRBJ2-7; tentative D call: TRBD2 (6 bases). Germline V CDR1 and CDR2: SNHLY, FYNNEI. The CDR3 loop spans 14 amino acids. Trimming pared 4 bases from V and 2 bases from J, leaving 12 bases between. The CDR3 protein is CASSVLASTYEQYF. The CDR3 nucleotides read TGTGCCAGCAGTGTCCTAGCGAGCACCTACGAGCAGTACTTC.